One sample yielded the 22 T cell receptor beta chains listed below, sequenced in a study of regulatory T cells in long-lasting Graves disease. Time point specified: persistent/refractory GD, antithyroid drugs over 5 years with positive TRAb. PBMCs were the source of the RNA used for TCR sequencing. Researchers made TCR beta libraries by using iRepertoire HTBI primers and running Arm-PCR on CDR3 regions. MiXCR, run by TCRdb on the multiplex PCR reads, gives a single entry per CDR3 protein. The data hold 420,000 or so distinct CDR3 sequences, with around 20% observed a single time. The material sequenced was peripheral blood mononuclear cells (PBMCs), taken when the disease was refractory, from a patient treated with antithyroid drugs. Receptors were obtained from a female donor with Graves disease.

This clonotype was seen more than once but under ten times. The V call is TRBV29-1, the J call TRBJ1-1, with 7 bases lining up with TRBD1. In germline, CDR1 is SQVTM, CDR2 ANQGSEA. The V and J ends lost 2 bases and 2 bases, in that order; junction bases with no gene match: 5. The CDR3 runs 14 residues. The CDR3 loop reads CSVETGTVNTEAFF. The CDR3 coding sequence is TGCAGCGTTGAAACCGGGACAGTTAACACTGAAGCTTTCTTT.

This sequence joins TRBV20-1 and TRBJ2-7, with 9 positions matching TRBD2. The CDR3 contains 14 residues. Germline V gene sequence: CDR1 DFQATT, CDR2 SNEGSKA (reference sequence). With V trimmed by 3 bases and J by 5 bases, 8 bases remained unmatched. The CDR3 DNA sequence: TGCAGTGCTAGTCTTTGGGCGGGAGGGCACGAGCAGTACTTC. Encoded protein: CSASLWAGGHEQYF.

V gene TRBV5-1 combines with J gene TRBJ1-2; TRBD1 aligns across 8 bases. This CDR3 is built from 15 residues. Germline V gene data show CDR1 as SGHRS and CDR2 as YFSETQ. V shed 4 bases, J shed 5 bases, and the junction held 10 bases outside the gene matches. Here the CDR3 DNA reads TGCGCCAGCAGCGAGTCCCTTACAGGGGGATATGGCTACACCTTC. The encoded protein is CASSESLTGGYGYTF.

Points on this clonotype: Given a much more abundant clone one base away, this may be a read error. This sequence joins TRBV12-3 or TRBV12-4 and TRBJ1-2; D uncertain. The CDR3 has 14 amino acids. V lost 8 bases to trimming and J lost 8 bases, with 21 bases between them. CDR3 residues: CASGRNLHDRGYTF. In DNA, the CDR3 is TGTGCCAGCGGCCGTAATCTCCACGATAGAGGCTACACCTTC.

This clonotype was seen many times. The chain employs TRBV2 and TRBJ1-1; TRBD1 is a possible D gene (6 bases). The CDR3 length is 12 residues. Germline CDR1 SNHLY, CDR2 FYNNEI. V shed 7 bases and J shed 7 bases, with 13 bases lying between them. The CDR3 DNA sequence: TGTGCCAGCACTAAACAGACAGGTGAAGCTTTCTTT. Encoded protein: CASTKQTGEAFF.

A note on this clonotype: Since a much larger clone is just one base distant, this may be a read error. The J gene is TRBJ2-2, the V gene TRBV7-9, with no clear D. Germline V lookup: CDR1 SEHNR, CDR2 FQNEAQ (reference sequence). The CDR3 covers 14 residues. The CDR3 sequence is CVSSPGSNTGELFF. CDR3 bases: TGTGTCAGCAGCCCTGGGTCTAACACCGGGGAGCTGTTTTTT.

The chain combines TRBV10-3 with TRBJ2-7; D gene ambiguous. Trimming removed 4 bases from V and 2 bases from J, with 6 bases in between. CDR3 length equals 12 residues. In germline, CDR1 is ENHRY, CDR2 SYGVKD. In DNA form, the CDR3 reads TGTGCCATCAGTGGTGATGCCTACGAGCAGTACTTC. It is translated as CAISGDAYEQYF.

This clonotype was detected only a few times. The chain carries TRBV20-1 and TRBJ2-5; D remains unclear. The germline V gene encodes CDR1 DFQATT and CDR2 SNEGSKA (reference sequence). V was shortened by 0 bases and J by 3 bases, with 5 bases between the two germline ends. The CDR3 has 12 amino acids. The CDR3 DNA sequence: TGCAGTGCTAGAGATAACGAAGAGACCCAGTACTTC. It is translated as CSARDNEETQYF.

Concerning this clonotype itself: This clone may be a read error of a much larger clone one base away. CDR3 nucleotides: TGTGCCAGCAGTTTGGGACTCCCAAACACTGAAGCTTCCTTT. Protein: CASSLGLPNTEASF. The rearrangement uses TRBV2 and TRBJ1-1; the D gene is possibly TRBD1 (5 bases). The length of the CDR3 is 14 residues. Per germline, CDR1 SNHLY and CDR2 FYNNEI.

This chain connects TRBV20-1 to TRBJ1-5, with 9 bases aligning to TRBD1. CDR3 length equals 15 residues. Per germline, CDR1 DFQATT and CDR2 SNEGSKA (reference sequence). The junction had 7 bases not matched to a gene; V was cut back by 0 bases and J by 7 bases. In DNA form, the CDR3 reads TGCAGTGCTAGAGATCAACAGGGGGCTGGGCAGCCCCAGCATTTT. Encoded protein: CSARDQQGAGQPQHF.

This clonotype was counted many times. As DNA, the CDR3 is TGTGCCAGCAACCAGGGGCAAGAGACCCAGTACTTC. Its protein product is CASNQGQETQYF. The gene calls are TRBV6-1 and TRBJ2-5, with TRBD1 as a possible D gene (6 bases). Germline V gene data show CDR1 as MNHNS and CDR2 as SASEGT. Trimming shortened V by 7 bases and J by 2 bases, and 8 bases separated the two germline ends. This CDR3 spans 12 amino acids.

This clonotype appeared once. The rearrangement joins TRBV5-1 to TRBJ2-1; no definite D call. The germline V gene has CDR1 SGHRS and CDR2 YFSETQ. Between the trimmed V and J ends, which lost 0 bases and 4 bases, there was a span of 8 bases. CDR3 length: 14 amino acids. CDR3 in amino acids: CASSLESNYNEQFF. CDR3 in DNA: TGCGCCAGCAGCTTGGAATCGAATTACAATGAGCAGTTCTTC.

This clonotype was observed many times. The V gene is TRBV19, the J gene TRBJ2-7, with no clear D. V was trimmed by 5 bases and J by 6 bases, leaving 8 bases between them. The CDR3 runs to 11 residues. Germline-derived CDR1 and CDR2 are LNHDA and SQIVND (reference sequence). The CDR3 reads CASSAIGEQYF. The DNA for the CDR3 is TGTGCCAGTAGTGCGATTGGCGAGCAGTACTTC.

CDR3 nucleotides: TGCAGTGCTAGAGACACTGTATGGCAGTACTTC. It yields the protein CSARDTVWQYF. The rearrangement uses TRBV20-1 and TRBJ2-7; D unresolved. The length of the CDR3 is 11 residues. Germline CDR1 DFQATT, CDR2 SNEGSKA (reference sequence). The ends were cut back, 0 bases at V and 9 bases at J, with 9 bases in the middle.

This chain connects TRBV7-9 to TRBJ1-2; perhaps TRBD1 as D (6 bases). The length of the CDR3 is 16 residues. In germline, CDR1 is SEHNR, CDR2 FQNEAQ (reference sequence). Trimming took 5 bases from V and 4 from J, leaving 20 bases between them. CDR3 sequence: CASSPLIEGGSYGYTF. CDR3 nucleotide sequence: TGTGCCAGCAGCCCCCTGATTGAGGGGGGAAGCTATGGCTACACCTTC.

Comment on this clonotype: Likely a read error: the CDR3 ends without its conserved phenylalanine or tryptophan. The gene calls are TRBV28 and TRBJ1-5; no firm D call. Germline lookup yields CDR1 MDHEN and CDR2 SYDVKM. The CDR3 consists of 12 residues. Trimming removed 3 bases from V and 4 bases from J, with 4 bases in between. The CDR3 nucleotides read TGTGCCAGCAGTTTGGTAAATCAGCCCCAGCATTCT. It encodes CASSLVNQPQHS.

Regarding this clonotype: A much larger clonotype is one base distant, so this may be a read error. The chain links TRBV10-3 to TRBJ2-7; 8 bases are shared with TRBD1. Germline values: CDR1 ENHRY, CDR2 SYGVKD. This CDR3 spans 16 amino acids. This CDR3 is CAISTKTGASSYEQCF. CDR3 nucleotide sequence: TGTGCCATCAGTACTAAGACAGGGGCTAGCTCCTACGAGCAGTGCTTC.

The J gene is TRBJ1-1, the V gene TRBV6-1; D unclear. The CDR3 is 13 amino acids. Germline-derived CDR1 and CDR2 are MNHNS and SASEGT. V was cut by 8 bases and J by 0 bases, with 10 bases left in between. CDR3: CASRGPLNTEAFF. CDR3 DNA: TGTGCCAGCCGAGGACCGTTGAACACTGAAGCTTTCTTT.

This clonotype was counted many times. CDR3 residues: CASNSRDRVTGELFF. In DNA, the CDR3 is TGTGCCAGCAACTCCCGGGACAGGGTCACCGGGGAGCTGTTTTTT. The chain employs TRBV28 and TRBJ2-2; 9 positions match TRBD1. V was pared by 7 bases and J by 4 bases, with 7 bases of the junction left unmatched. CDR1 is MDHEN and CDR2 is SYDVKM in the germline V gene. There are 15 residues in the CDR3.

The genes are TRBV30 and TRBJ2-7; TRBD1 might be the D (6 bases). The CDR3 is 12 amino acids. Germline CDR1 and CDR2: GTSNPN and SVGIG (reference sequence). Trimming cost V 3 bases and J 4 bases, with 10 bases left between them. The CDR3 DNA follows: TGTGCCTGGAGCAGGGGATCGTACGAGCAGTACTTC. Amino acids: CAWSRGSYEQYF.

There are a few counts of this clonotype. This sequence joins TRBV6-5 and TRBJ2-4; unclear D gene. The CDR3 spans 13 residues. Germline V gene lookup returns CDR1 MNHEY and CDR2 SVGAGI. V was pared by 4 bases and J by 5 bases, with 9 bases between. The CDR3 DNA is TGTGCCAGCAGTTTGATCGGTGAAAACATTCAGTACTTC. Translation: CASSLIGENIQYF.

As for this clonotype: A much larger clone lies one base from this, so it may be a read error. The genes are TRBV28 and TRBJ2-5; 9 bases align to TRBD2. V trimming: 6 bases; J trimming: 3 bases; junction bases outside the gene matches: 17. The germline V gene has CDR1 MDHEN and CDR2 SYDVKM. There are 18 residues in the CDR3. CDR3 sequence (DNA): TGTGCCAGCAGCCTCGAGACTGGCGGGAGGGGGATAGAAGAGACCCAGTACTTC. Translation gives CASSLETGGRGIEETQYF.